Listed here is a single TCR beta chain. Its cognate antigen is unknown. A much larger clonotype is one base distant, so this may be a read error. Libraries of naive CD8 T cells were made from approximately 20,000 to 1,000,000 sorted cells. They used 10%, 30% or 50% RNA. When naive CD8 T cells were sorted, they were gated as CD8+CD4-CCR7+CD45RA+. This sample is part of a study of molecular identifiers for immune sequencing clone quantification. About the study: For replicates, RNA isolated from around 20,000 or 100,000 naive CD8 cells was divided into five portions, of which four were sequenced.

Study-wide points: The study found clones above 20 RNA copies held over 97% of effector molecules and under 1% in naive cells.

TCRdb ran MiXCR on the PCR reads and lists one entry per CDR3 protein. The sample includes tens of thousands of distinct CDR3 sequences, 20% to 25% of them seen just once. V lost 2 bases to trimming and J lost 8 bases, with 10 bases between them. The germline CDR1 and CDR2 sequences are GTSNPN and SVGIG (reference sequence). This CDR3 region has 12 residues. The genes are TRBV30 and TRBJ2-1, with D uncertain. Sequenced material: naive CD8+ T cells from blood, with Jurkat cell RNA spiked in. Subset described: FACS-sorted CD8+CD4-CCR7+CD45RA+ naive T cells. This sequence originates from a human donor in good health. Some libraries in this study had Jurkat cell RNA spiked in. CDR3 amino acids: CAWSPQNDEQFF. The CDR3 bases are TGTGCCTGGAGTCCTCAGAACGATGAGCAGTTCTTC.